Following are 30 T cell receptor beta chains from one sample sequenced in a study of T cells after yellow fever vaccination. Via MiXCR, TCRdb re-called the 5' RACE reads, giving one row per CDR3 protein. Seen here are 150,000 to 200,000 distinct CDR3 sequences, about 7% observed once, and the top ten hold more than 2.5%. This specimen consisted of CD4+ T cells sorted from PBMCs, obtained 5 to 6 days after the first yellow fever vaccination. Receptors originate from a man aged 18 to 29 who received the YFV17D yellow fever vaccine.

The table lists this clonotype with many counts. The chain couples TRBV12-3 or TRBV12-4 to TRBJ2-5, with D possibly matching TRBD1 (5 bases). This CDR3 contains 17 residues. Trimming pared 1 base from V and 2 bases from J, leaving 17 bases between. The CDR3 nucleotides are TGTGCCAGCAGTTTAGGGGTCCAGGGAACCCATCAAGAGACCCAGTACTTC. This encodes CASSLGVQGTHQETQYF.

CDR3 DNA: TGTGCCAGCAGGAGGGGACCGGCGAGTGGGGCCCAGTACTTC. Its protein is CASRRGPASGAQYF. The rearrangement uses TRBV2 and TRBJ2-5, with D possibly called TRBD1 or TRBD2 (5 bases each). This CDR3 has 14 amino acids. Trimming left V 6 bases short and J 9 bases short, with 20 bases between. CDR1 and CDR2 from the germline V gene are SNHLY and FYNNEI.

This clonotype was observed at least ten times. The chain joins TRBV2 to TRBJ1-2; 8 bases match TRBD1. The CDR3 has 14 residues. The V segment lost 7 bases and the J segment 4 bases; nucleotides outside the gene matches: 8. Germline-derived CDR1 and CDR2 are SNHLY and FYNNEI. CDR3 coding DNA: TGTGCCAGCACCCCGGACAGGGAAGGCTATGGCTACACCTTC. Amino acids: CASTPDREGYGYTF.

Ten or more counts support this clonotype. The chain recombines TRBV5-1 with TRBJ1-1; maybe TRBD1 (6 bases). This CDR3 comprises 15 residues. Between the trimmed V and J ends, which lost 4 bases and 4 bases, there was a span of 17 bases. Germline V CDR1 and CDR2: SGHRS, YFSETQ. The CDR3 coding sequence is TGCGCCAGCAGCGTACCACAGGGAGAGGGCACTGAAGCTTTCTTT. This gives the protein CASSVPQGEGTEAFF.

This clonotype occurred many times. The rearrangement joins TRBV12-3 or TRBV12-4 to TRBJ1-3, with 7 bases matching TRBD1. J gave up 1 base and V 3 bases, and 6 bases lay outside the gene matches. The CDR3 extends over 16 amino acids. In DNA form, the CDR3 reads TGTGCCAGCAGTTTCTCAGGGGGGAGGTCTGGAAACACCATATATTTT. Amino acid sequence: CASSFSGGRSGNTIYF.

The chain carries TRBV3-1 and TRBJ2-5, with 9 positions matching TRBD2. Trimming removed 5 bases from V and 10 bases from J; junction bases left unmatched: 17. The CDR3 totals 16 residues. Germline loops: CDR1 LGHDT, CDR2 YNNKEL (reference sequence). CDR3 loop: CASSDSAGGPSSGQYF. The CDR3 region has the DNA TGTGCCAGCAGCGATTCAGCGGGGGGCCCGAGTTCAGGCCAGTACTTC.

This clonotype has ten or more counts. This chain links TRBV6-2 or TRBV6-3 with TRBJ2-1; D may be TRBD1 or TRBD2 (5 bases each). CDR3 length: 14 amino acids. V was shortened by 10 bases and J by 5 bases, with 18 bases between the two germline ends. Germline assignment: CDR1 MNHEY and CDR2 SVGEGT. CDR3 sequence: CAILRPGLNNEQFF. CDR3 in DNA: TGTGCCATCTTAAGACCGGGGCTTAACAATGAGCAGTTCTTC.

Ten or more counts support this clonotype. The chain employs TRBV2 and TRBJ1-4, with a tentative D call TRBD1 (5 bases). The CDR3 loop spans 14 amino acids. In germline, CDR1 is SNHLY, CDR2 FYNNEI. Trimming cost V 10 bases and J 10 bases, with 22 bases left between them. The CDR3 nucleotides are TGTGCCATCAATCTCCGGGACCGGGAAGGAAAACTGTTTTTT. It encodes CAINLRDREGKLFF. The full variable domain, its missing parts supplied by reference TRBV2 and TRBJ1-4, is EPEVTQTPSHQVTQMGQEVILRCVPISNHLYFYWYRQILGQKVEFLVSFYNNEISEKSEIFDDQFSVERPDGSNFTLKIRSTKLEDSAMYFCAINLRDREGKLFFGSGTQLSVL.

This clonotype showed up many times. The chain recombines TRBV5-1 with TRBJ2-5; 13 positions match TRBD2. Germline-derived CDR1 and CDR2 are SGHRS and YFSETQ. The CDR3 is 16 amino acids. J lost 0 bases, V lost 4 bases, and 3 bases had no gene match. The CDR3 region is CASSGGTSGDQETQYF. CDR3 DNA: TGCGCCAGCAGCGGCGGGACTAGCGGGGACCAAGAGACCCAGTACTTC.

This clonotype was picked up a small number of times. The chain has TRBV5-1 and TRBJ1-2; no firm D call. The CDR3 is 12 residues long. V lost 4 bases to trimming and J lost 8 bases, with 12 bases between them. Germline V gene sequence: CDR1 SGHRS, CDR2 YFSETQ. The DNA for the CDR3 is TGCGCCAGCAGCACCTATAACGAAGGCTACACCTTC. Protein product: CASSTYNEGYTF. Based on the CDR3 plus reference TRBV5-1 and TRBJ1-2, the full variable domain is KAGVTQTPRYLIKTRGQQVTLSCSPISGHRSVSWYQQTPGQGLQFLFEYFSETQRNKGNFPGRFSGRQFSNSRSEMNVSTLELGDSALYLCASSTYNEGYTFGSGTRLTVV.

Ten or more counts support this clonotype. CDR3 loop: CASSRGQGRSTQYF. In nucleotides, the CDR3 is TGTGCCAGCAGCCGAGGACAGGGTAGAAGTACGCAGTATTTT. The J gene is TRBJ2-3, the V gene TRBV7-2, with 8 bases aligning to TRBD1. V shed 5 bases and J 8 bases; nucleotides not matched to a gene: 9. In germline, CDR1 is SGHTA, CDR2 FQGNSA. The CDR3 is made up of 14 amino acids.

CDR3 protein: CASSSMSGPGNLETQYF. The CDR3 bases are TGTGCCAGCAGCTCTATGTCGGGGCCCGGTAATTTGGAGACCCAGTACTTC. The J gene is TRBJ2-5, the V gene TRBV11-2; either TRBD1 or TRBD2 may fit D (5 bases each). With 4 bases removed from V and 5 bases from J, the gap between germline ends came to 23 bases. In germline, CDR1 is SGHAT, CDR2 FQNNGV. The CDR3 contains 17 residues.

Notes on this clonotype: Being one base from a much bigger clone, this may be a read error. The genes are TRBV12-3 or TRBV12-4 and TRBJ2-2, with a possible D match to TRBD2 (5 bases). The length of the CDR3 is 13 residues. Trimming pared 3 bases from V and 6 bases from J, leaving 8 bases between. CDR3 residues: CASSFTEAGELFF. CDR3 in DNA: TGTGCCAGCAGTTTCACGGAGGCCGGGGAGCTGTTTTTT.

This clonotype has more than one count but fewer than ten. In nucleotides, the CDR3 is TGTGCCAGCAGTTTACTGGGGTCTGAAGCTTTCTTT. This gives the protein CASSLLGSEAFF. V and J are TRBV12-3 or TRBV12-4 and TRBJ1-1, with D unresolved. This CDR3 is 12 amino acids long. The V end was cut by 2 bases, the J end by 6 bases, with 7 bases between.

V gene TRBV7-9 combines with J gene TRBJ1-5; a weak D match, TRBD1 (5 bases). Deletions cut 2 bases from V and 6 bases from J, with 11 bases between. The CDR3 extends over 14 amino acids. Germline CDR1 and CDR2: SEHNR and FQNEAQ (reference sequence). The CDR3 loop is CASSLSGEGQPQHF. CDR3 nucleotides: TGTGCCAGCAGCTTATCGGGGGAGGGTCAGCCCCAGCATTTT.

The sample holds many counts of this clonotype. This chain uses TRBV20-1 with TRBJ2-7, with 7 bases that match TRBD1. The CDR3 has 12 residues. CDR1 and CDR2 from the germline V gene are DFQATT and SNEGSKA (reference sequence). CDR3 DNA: TGCAGCGCACAGGGGAGCTCCTACGAGCAGTACGTC. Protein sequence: CSAQGSSYEQYV.

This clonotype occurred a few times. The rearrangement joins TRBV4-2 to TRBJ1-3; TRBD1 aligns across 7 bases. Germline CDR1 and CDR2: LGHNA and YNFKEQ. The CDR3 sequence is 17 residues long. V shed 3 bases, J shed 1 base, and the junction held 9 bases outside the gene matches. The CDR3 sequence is CASSQGQSLESGNTIYF. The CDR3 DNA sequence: TGTGCCAGCAGCCAGGGACAGTCTCTAGAGTCTGGAAACACCATATATTTT.

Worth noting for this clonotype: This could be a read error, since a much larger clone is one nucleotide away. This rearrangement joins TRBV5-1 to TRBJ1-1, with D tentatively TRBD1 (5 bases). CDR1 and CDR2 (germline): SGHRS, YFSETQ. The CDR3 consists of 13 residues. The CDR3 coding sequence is TGCGCCAGCAGCTCTCCGGACGGGACTGAATCTTTCTTT. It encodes CASSSPDGTESFF.

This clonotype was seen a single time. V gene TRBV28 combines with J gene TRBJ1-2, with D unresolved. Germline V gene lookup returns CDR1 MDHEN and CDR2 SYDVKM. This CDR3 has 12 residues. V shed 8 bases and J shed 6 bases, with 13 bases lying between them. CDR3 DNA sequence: TGTGCCAGCCGAGGGATAAGTCATGGCTACACCTTC. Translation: CASRGISHGYTF.

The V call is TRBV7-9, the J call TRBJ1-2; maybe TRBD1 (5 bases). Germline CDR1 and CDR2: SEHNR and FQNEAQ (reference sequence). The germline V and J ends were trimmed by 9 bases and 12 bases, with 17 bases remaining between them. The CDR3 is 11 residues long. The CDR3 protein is CASGTQVGNTF. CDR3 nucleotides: TGTGCCAGTGGGACCCAGGTCGGGAACACCTTC.

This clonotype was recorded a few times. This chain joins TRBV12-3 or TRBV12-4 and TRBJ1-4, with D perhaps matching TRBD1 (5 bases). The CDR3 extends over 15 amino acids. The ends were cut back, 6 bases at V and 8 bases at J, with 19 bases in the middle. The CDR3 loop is CASSWRDPGGEKLFF. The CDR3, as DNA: TGTGCCAGCAGCTGGCGGGACCCGGGGGGGGAAAAACTGTTTTTT.

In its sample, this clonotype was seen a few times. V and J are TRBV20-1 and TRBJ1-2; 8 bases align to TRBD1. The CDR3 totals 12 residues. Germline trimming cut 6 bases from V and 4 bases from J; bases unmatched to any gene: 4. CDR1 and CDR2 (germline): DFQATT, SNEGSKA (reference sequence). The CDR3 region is CSAPTGVYGYTF. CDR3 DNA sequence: TGCAGTGCCCCGACAGGGGTCTATGGCTACACCTTC.

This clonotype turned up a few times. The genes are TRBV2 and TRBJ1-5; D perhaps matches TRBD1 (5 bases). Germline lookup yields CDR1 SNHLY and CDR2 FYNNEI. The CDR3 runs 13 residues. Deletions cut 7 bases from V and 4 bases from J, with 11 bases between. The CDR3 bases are TGTGCCAGCAACATAAGGGGAAATCAGCCCCAGCATTTT. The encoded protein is CASNIRGNQPQHF.

Here the CDR3 reads CASSFGNAGNTIYF. CDR3 DNA: TGTGCCAGCAGCTTCGGCAACGCCGGAAACACCATATATTTT. The J gene is TRBJ1-3, the V gene TRBV12-3 or TRBV12-4; D gene uncertain. V was shortened by 6 bases and J by 4 bases, with 13 bases between the two germline ends. The CDR3 is 14 amino acids.

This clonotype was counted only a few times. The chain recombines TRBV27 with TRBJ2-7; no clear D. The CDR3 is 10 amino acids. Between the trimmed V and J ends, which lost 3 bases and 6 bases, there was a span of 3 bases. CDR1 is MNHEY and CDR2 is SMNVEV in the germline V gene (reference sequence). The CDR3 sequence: CASSFIEQYV. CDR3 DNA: TGTGCCAGCAGTTTCATCGAGCAGTACGTC.

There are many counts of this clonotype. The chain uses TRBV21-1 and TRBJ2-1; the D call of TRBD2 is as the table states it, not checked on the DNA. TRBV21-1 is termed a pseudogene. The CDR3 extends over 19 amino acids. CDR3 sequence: CASSKEGLAEDTYYNEQFF. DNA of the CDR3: TGTGCCAGCAGCAAAGAAGGACTAGCGGAAGATACCTATTACAATGAGCAGTTCTTC.

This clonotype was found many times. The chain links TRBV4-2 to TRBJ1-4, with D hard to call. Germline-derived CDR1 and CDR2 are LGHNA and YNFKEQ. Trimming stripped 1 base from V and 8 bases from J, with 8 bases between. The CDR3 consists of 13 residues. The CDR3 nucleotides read TGTGCCAGCAGCCAAGGGGGAAAAGAAAAACTGTTTTTT. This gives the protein CASSQGGKEKLFF.

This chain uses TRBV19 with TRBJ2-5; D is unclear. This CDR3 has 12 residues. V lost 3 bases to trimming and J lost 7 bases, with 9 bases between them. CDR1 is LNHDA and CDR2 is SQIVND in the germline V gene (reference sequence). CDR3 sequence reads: CASSISGRTQYF. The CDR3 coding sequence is TGTGCCAGTAGTATCTCCGGGCGGACCCAGTACTTC. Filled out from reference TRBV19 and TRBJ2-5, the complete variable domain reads DGGITQSPKYLFRKEGQNVTLSCEQNLNHDAMYWYRQDPGQGLRLIYYSQIVNDFQKGDIAEGYSVSREKKESFPLTVTSAQKNPTAFYLCASSISGRTQYFGPGTRLLVL.

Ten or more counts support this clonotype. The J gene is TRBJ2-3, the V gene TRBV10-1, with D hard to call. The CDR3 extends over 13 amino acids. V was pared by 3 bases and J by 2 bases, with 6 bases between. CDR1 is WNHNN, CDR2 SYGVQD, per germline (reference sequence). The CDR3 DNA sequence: TGCGCCAGCAGTGAAGGAGCCACAGATACGCAGTATTTT. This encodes CASSEGATDTQYF.

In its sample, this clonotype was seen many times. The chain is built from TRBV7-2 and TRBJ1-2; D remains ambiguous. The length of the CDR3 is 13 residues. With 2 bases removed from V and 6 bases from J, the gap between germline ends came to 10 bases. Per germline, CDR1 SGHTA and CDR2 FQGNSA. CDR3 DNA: TGTGCCAGCAGCTTATGGGGAGGTCATGGCTACACCTTC. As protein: CASSLWGGHGYTF.